Listed below are T cell receptor beta chains from one sample, sequenced in a study of STAT5B mutations in CD4+ large granular lymphocyte leukemia. The method was immunoSEQ multiplex PCR; TCRdb's version includes in-frame clones alone and lacks a portion of them. The sample lists over 25,000 clones, around 72% seen once, with less than 2.5% in the top ten. Sequencing was done on a sample of CD4+ T cells from blood buffy coats. The receptors were gathered from a human donor in good health. Each CDR3 is given with its conserved first and last residue. Fields, in order: J gene, V gene, D gene, clone size, CDR3 protein, CDR3 DNA. D genes are given only for firm matches. Clone size is shown for a subset of rows, as once, few, many or a class of expanded clone.

J gene: TRBJ2-7; V gene: TRBV7-2; D gene: TRBD1; clone size: NA; CDR3 protein: CASSSLQGAAYEQYF; CDR3 DNA: TGTGCCAGCAGCTCACTACAGGGGGCGGCCTACGAGCAGTACTTC
J gene: TRBJ1-4; V gene: TRBV18; D gene: NA; clone size: few; CDR3 protein: CASSPSEKYEKLFF; CDR3 DNA: TGTGCCAGCTCACCGTCTGAAAAGTACGAAAAACTGTTTTTT
J gene: TRBJ2-5; V gene: TRBV5-6; D gene: TRBD1; clone size: NA; CDR3 protein: CASSFGQGATETQYF; CDR3 DNA: TGTGCCAGCAGCTTCGGACAGGGGGCGACAGAGACCCAGTACTTC
J gene: TRBJ1-1; V gene: TRBV11-2; D gene: TRBD1; clone size: NA; CDR3 protein: CASSTGVDTEAFF; CDR3 DNA: TGTGCCAGTAGTACAGGGGTTGACACTGAAGCTTTCTTT
J gene: TRBJ2-1; V gene: TRBV20-1; D gene: NA; clone size: once; CDR3 protein: CSAPHSNLQFF; CDR3 DNA: TGCAGTGCTCCCCACAGTAATTTGCAGTTCTTC
J gene: TRBJ2-7; V gene: TRBV4-1; D gene: TRBD2; clone size: NA; CDR3 protein: CASSRLAGDYEQYF; CDR3 DNA: TGCGCCAGCAGCCGGCTAGCGGGGGATTACGAGCAGTACTTC
J gene: TRBJ2-1; V gene: TRBV28; D gene: NA; clone size: NA; CDR3 protein: CASSPYNEQFF; CDR3 DNA: TGTGCCAGCAGCCCCTACAATGAGCAGTTCTTC
J gene: TRBJ2-5; V gene: TRBV18; D gene: TRBD1; clone size: NA; CDR3 protein: CASSPGTGVQETQYF; CDR3 DNA: TGTGCCAGCTCACCAGGGACAGGGGTCCAAGAGACCCAGTACTTC
J gene: TRBJ2-2; V gene: TRBV5-4; D gene: TRBD1; clone size: NA; CDR3 protein: CASSPDRANTGELFF; CDR3 DNA: TGTGCCAGCAGCCCGGACAGGGCCAACACCGGGGAGCTGTTTTTT
J gene: TRBJ1-6; V gene: TRBV7-2; D gene: NA; clone size: NA; CDR3 protein: CASSFTGPNSPLHF; CDR3 DNA: TGTGCCAGCAGCTTTACAGGGCCCAATTCACCCCTCCACTTT
J gene: TRBJ2-3; V gene: TRBV19; D gene: TRBD1; clone size: NA; CDR3 protein: CASSQTGGATDTQYF; CDR3 DNA: TGTGCCAGTAGCCAGACAGGGGGCGCTACAGATACGCAGTATTTT
J gene: TRBJ2-2; V gene: TRBV4-2; D gene: TRBD2; clone size: NA; CDR3 protein: CASSHEMGLDDAGELFF; CDR3 DNA: TGTGCCAGCAGCCATGAAATGGGACTAGATGATGCCGGGGAGCTGTTTTTT
J gene: TRBJ2-7; V gene: TRBV2; D gene: NA; clone size: NA; CDR3 protein: CASRQLGVPSYEQYF; CDR3 DNA: TGTGCCAGCAGGCAGTTGGGGGTCCCCTCCTACGAGCAGTACTTC
J gene: TRBJ1-2; V gene: TRBV28; D gene: NA; clone size: NA; CDR3 protein: CASSLSGRTEYYGYTF; CDR3 DNA: TGTGCCAGCAGTTTGTCAGGACGGACAGAATATTATGGCTACACCTTC
J gene: TRBJ2-7; V gene: TRBV4-3; D gene: NA; clone size: NA; CDR3 protein: CASSQDITSRDLIPYEQYF; CDR3 DNA: TGCGCCAGCAGCCAAGATATAACGAGCCGGGACTTAATACCCTACGAGCAGTACTTC
J gene: TRBJ2-3; V gene: TRBV11-3; D gene: TRBD1; clone size: NA; CDR3 protein: CASSLGQGPTDTQYF; CDR3 DNA: TGTGCCAGCAGCTTAGGACAGGGCCCCACAGATACGCAGTATTTT
J gene: TRBJ2-7; V gene: TRBV29-1; D gene: NA; clone size: NA; CDR3 protein: CSVAHPQNAPYEQYF; CDR3 DNA: TGCAGCGTTGCACACCCCCAGAATGCCCCCTACGAGCAGTACTTC
J gene: TRBJ1-1; V gene: TRBV7-8; D gene: TRBD1; clone size: NA; CDR3 protein: CASSLGGQGAEAFF; CDR3 DNA: TGTGCCAGCAGCTTAGGGGGACAGGGGGCTGAAGCTTTCTTT
J gene: TRBJ2-4; V gene: TRBV4-3; D gene: NA; clone size: few; CDR3 protein: CASSRAGGTETNIQYF; CDR3 DNA: TGCGCCAGCAGCCGGGCGGGCGGTACGGAGACAAACATTCAGTACTTC
J gene: TRBJ2-5; V gene: TRBV7-6; D gene: NA; clone size: NA; CDR3 protein: CASSVSAGYQETQYF; CDR3 DNA: TGTGCCAGCAGCGTCTCTGCGGGGTACCAAGAGACCCAGTACTTC
J gene: TRBJ1-2; V gene: TRBV5-6; D gene: NA; clone size: once; CDR3 protein: CASSLDGRVRGYTF; CDR3 DNA: TGTGCCAGCAGCCTGGACGGAAGGGTGCGCGGCTACACCTTC
J gene: TRBJ1-1; V gene: TRBV10-3; D gene: NA; clone size: few; CDR3 protein: CAISETPGYTEAFF; CDR3 DNA: TGTGCCATCAGTGAAACTCCAGGGTACACTGAAGCTTTCTTT
J gene: TRBJ1-2; V gene: TRBV5-6; D gene: TRBD1; clone size: NA; CDR3 protein: CASSWGQGGIYGYTF; CDR3 DNA: TGTGCCAGCAGCTGGGGACAGGGAGGGATCTATGGCTACACCTTC
J gene: TRBJ1-2; V gene: TRBV10-3; D gene: NA; clone size: NA; CDR3 protein: CAISEIDRYGYTF; CDR3 DNA: TGTGCCATCAGTGAGATAGATAGATATGGCTACACCTTC
J gene: TRBJ2-5; V gene: TRBV5-4; D gene: NA; clone size: few; CDR3 protein: CASTVGGETQYF; CDR3 DNA: TGTGCCAGCACCGTAGGTGGGGAGACCCAGTACTTC
J gene: TRBJ2-7; V gene: TRBV5-6; D gene: NA; clone size: few; CDR3 protein: CASSQAYEQYF; CDR3 DNA: TGTGCCAGCAGCCAGGCCTACGAGCAGTACTTC
J gene: TRBJ1-1; V gene: TRBV15; D gene: NA; clone size: NA; CDR3 protein: CATSGEAEAFF; CDR3 DNA: TGTGCCACCAGCGGAGAGGCTGAAGCTTTCTTT
J gene: TRBJ2-1; V gene: TRBV6-1; D gene: NA; clone size: NA; CDR3 protein: CASSEARGGGSNEQFF; CDR3 DNA: TGTGCCAGCAGTGAAGCGAGAGGGGGGGGCTCAAATGAGCAGTTCTTC
J gene: TRBJ2-1; V gene: TRBV7-2; D gene: NA; clone size: NA; CDR3 protein: CASSLMGGPYNEQFF; CDR3 DNA: TGTGCCAGCAGCTTAATGGGGGGGCCCTACAATGAGCAGTTCTTC
J gene: TRBJ1-4; V gene: TRBV4-1; D gene: NA; clone size: few; CDR3 protein: CASSQVRLPTNEKLFF; CDR3 DNA: TGCGCCAGCAGCCAAGTCAGGCTCCCGACTAATGAAAAACTGTTTTTT
J gene: TRBJ2-3; V gene: TRBV28; D gene: TRBD1; clone size: NA; CDR3 protein: CASSLWTGRADTQYF; CDR3 DNA: TGTGCCAGCAGTTTATGGACAGGGAGAGCAGATACGCAGTATTTT
J gene: TRBJ2-7; V gene: TRBV6-5; D gene: TRBD1; clone size: few; CDR3 protein: CASSRGTGLEQYF; CDR3 DNA: TGTGCCAGCAGTCGTGGGACAGGGCTCGAGCAGTACTTC
J gene: TRBJ1-6; V gene: TRBV19; D gene: NA; clone size: NA; CDR3 protein: CASSQGYSYNSPLHF; CDR3 DNA: TGTGCCAGTAGCCAGGGGTATTCGTATAATTCACCCCTCCACTTT
J gene: TRBJ2-5; V gene: TRBV5-1; D gene: TRBD2; clone size: NA; CDR3 protein: CASSLRAASGQETQYF; CDR3 DNA: TGCGCCAGCAGCTTGAGGGCCGCTAGCGGCCAAGAGACCCAGTACTTC
J gene: TRBJ1-2; V gene: TRBV5-1; D gene: TRBD1; clone size: NA; CDR3 protein: CASSPDGQGAITF; CDR3 DNA: TGCGCCAGCAGCCCGGACGGACAGGGGGCAATCACCTTC
J gene: TRBJ1-2; V gene: TRBV19; D gene: NA; clone size: NA; CDR3 protein: CASSIGIANYGYTF; CDR3 DNA: TGTGCCAGTAGTATAGGGATCGCTAACTATGGCTACACCTTC
J gene: TRBJ2-1; V gene: TRBV15; D gene: NA; clone size: few; CDR3 protein: CATSRGTDYDEQFF; CDR3 DNA: TGTGCCACCAGCAGAGGGACAGATTACGATGAGCAGTTCTTC
J gene: TRBJ2-1; V gene: TRBV5-4; D gene: TRBD2; clone size: NA; CDR3 protein: CASSWSGTSGYEQFF; CDR3 DNA: TGTGCCAGCAGCTGGTCCGGGACTAGCGGCTATGAGCAGTTCTTC
J gene: TRBJ2-7; V gene: TRBV5-1; D gene: NA; clone size: once; CDR3 protein: CASSFLGAGDEQYF; CDR3 DNA: TGCGCCAGCAGCTTTCTCGGGGCTGGGGACGAGCAGTACTTC
J gene: TRBJ1-6; V gene: TRBV25-1; D gene: TRBD1; clone size: few; CDR3 protein: CASSDRGAPLHF; CDR3 DNA: TGTGCCAGCAGTGACAGGGGGGCACCCCTCCACTTT
J gene: TRBJ1-1; V gene: TRBV29-1; D gene: TRBD1; clone size: NA; CDR3 protein: CSYKTGGNTEAFF; CDR3 DNA: TGCAGTTACAAGACAGGGGGAAACACTGAAGCTTTCTTT
J gene: TRBJ1-5; V gene: TRBV19; D gene: TRBD1; clone size: NA; CDR3 protein: CASSPGTGGYQPQHF; CDR3 DNA: TGTGCCAGTAGCCCAGGGACAGGGGGCTATCAGCCCCAGCATTTT
J gene: TRBJ1-4; V gene: TRBV11-2; D gene: NA; clone size: NA; CDR3 protein: CASSLGVATRGKLFF; CDR3 DNA: TGTGCCAGCAGCTTGGGAGTGGCAACCCGCGGAAAACTGTTTTTT